These 22 T cell receptor beta chains came from one sample sequenced in a study of blood T cells in healthy people across ages. Using a J-beta primer mix together with a sample-barcoded 5' primer, a second PCR was run for roughly 7 to 12 cycles. A single record per CDR3 protein comes from TCRdb applying MiXCR to the 5' RACE reads. The repertoire holds around 1,600,000 distinct CDR3 sequences, approximately 43% seen once, with about 3.8% in the top ten. Sequenced: blood. The origin of the receptors is a woman younger than 30 in good health.

The CDR3 sequence is CASSRQGWIDEQYF. The CDR3 coding sequence is TGTGCCAGCAGTCGACAGGGCTGGATAGACGAGCAGTACTTC. V usage is TRBV7-2 and J usage is TRBJ2-7; TRBD1 agrees at 7 bases. The CDR3 runs 14 residues. V gave up 6 bases and J gave up 5 bases; unmatched junction bases: 10. Looked up from germline, CDR1 is SGHTA and CDR2 is FQGNSA.

This chain joins TRBV29-1 and TRBJ2-1; D call uncertain. CDR1 and CDR2 from the germline V gene are SQVTM and ANQGSEA. Trimming took off 4 bases at V and 10 bases at J, with 14 bases between the two ends. The CDR3 spans 12 residues. The CDR3 sequence is CSVGEGSREQFF. In nucleotides, the CDR3 is TGCAGCGTTGGAGAAGGGTCTCGGGAGCAGTTCTTC.

The chain combines TRBV6-2 or TRBV6-3 with TRBJ2-7; D not resolved. Per germline, CDR1 MNHEY and CDR2 SVGEGT. The length of the CDR3 is 15 residues. The V gene lost 0 bases and the J gene lost 2 bases, with 11 bases spanning the gap. The chain's CDR3 is CASSYSTPQTYEQYF. The CDR3 nucleotides are TGTGCCAGCAGTTACTCCACACCACAGACCTACGAGCAGTACTTC.

V usage is TRBV7-9 and J usage is TRBJ1-1; D perhaps matches TRBD1 (6 bases). V dropped 5 bases and J dropped 8 bases, with 15 bases sitting between them. There are 13 residues in the CDR3. Germline lookup yields CDR1 SEHNR and CDR2 FQNEAQ (reference sequence). The chain's CDR3 is CASSLTLTGEAFF. CDR3 in DNA: TGTGCCAGCAGCCTAACATTAACAGGGGAAGCTTTCTTT.

Regarding this clonotype: A junction end diverges from the germline sequence, so it may reflect a read error. V gene TRBV20-1 combines with J gene TRBJ1-6; no clear D gene. Germline-derived CDR1 and CDR2 are DFQATT and SNEGSKA (reference sequence). CDR3 size: 15 residues. The CDR3 spells CSARIVAGFDSPPHF. The CDR3 bases are TGCAGTGCGCGAATTGTGGCGGGTTTTGATTCACCCCCCCACTTT.

V is TRBV7-2 and J is TRBJ2-3, with no clear D. Germline V lookup: CDR1 SGHTA, CDR2 FQGNSA. V lost 5 bases and J lost 2, with 17 bases in between. This CDR3 spans 16 amino acids. This chain's CDR3 is CASSPPEAIHTDTQYF. The CDR3 nucleotides are TGTGCCAGCAGCCCCCCGGAAGCAATACACACAGATACGCAGTATTTT.

This chain uses TRBV27 with TRBJ2-1, with TRBD2 matching 13 bases. V gave up 3 bases and J gave up 8 bases; unmatched junction bases: 4. The germline gives CDR1 MNHEY, CDR2 SMNVEV (reference sequence). The CDR3 is 15 amino acids. CDR3 bases: TGTGCCAGCAGTTTGGGGACTAGCGGGACATATGAGCAGTTCTTC. Translation: CASSLGTSGTYEQFF.

This clonotype was observed a handful of times. The J gene is TRBJ2-1, the V gene TRBV7-3, with D tentatively TRBD2 (5 bases). This CDR3 contains 12 residues. The ends were cut back, 4 bases at V and 7 bases at J, with 8 bases in the middle. Germline V CDR1 and CDR2: SGHTA, FQGTGA. CDR3 protein: CASSSPGNEQFF. For the CDR3, the DNA is TGTGCCAGCAGCTCCCCGGGGAATGAGCAGTTCTTC.

This clonotype was seen a handful of times. The rearrangement links TRBV12-3 or TRBV12-4 to TRBJ2-1, with a weak D call TRBD1 (5 bases). This CDR3 spans 14 amino acids. V shed 3 bases and J shed 3 bases, with 9 bases lying between them. This CDR3 reads CASSFRVGYNEQFF. As DNA, the CDR3 is TGTGCCAGCAGTTTCAGGGTGGGCTACAATGAGCAGTTCTTC.

This clonotype occurred many times. The V and J genes are TRBV7-9 and TRBJ2-1, with a tentative D call TRBD1 (5 bases). The germline CDR1 and CDR2 sequences are SEHNR and FQNEAQ (reference sequence). V lost 1 base and J 4 bases, leaving 11 bases between the germline ends. This CDR3 has 15 amino acids. CDR3: CASSLGTNPYNEQFF. CDR3 coding DNA: TGTGCCAGCAGCTTAGGGACAAATCCTTACAATGAGCAGTTCTTC. The entire variable domain, with the rest obtained from reference TRBV7-9 and TRBJ2-1, is as follows: DTGVSQNPRHKITKRGQNVTFRCDPISEHNRLYWYRQTLGQGPEFLTYFQNEAQLEKSRLLSDRFSAERPKGSFSTLEIQRTEQGDSAMYLCASSLGTNPYNEQFFGPGTRLTVL.

This clonotype was seen only a few times. The chain carries TRBV9 and TRBJ2-3; 7 nucleotides line up with TRBD1. CDR1 and CDR2 from the germline V gene are SGDLS and YYNGEE. This CDR3 is built from 14 residues. The ends lost 2 bases at V and 5 bases at J; junction bases unmatched: 5. CDR3 sequence (DNA): TGTGCCAGCAGCGTCTCCGGGACAGTAGATACGCAGTATTTT. It is translated as CASSVSGTVDTQYF.

The chain joins TRBV11-3 to TRBJ2-1; 11 positions match TRBD1. Trimming removed 2 bases from V and 9 bases from J; junction bases left unmatched: 9. Germline V lookup: CDR1 SGHNT, CDR2 YENEEA. The CDR3 spans 16 residues. The CDR3 spells CASSLNRDRGLVEQFF. CDR3 in DNA: TGTGCCAGCAGCTTAAACCGGGACAGGGGGTTGGTTGAGCAGTTCTTC.

V gene TRBV30 combines with J gene TRBJ2-1, with TRBD1 as a possible D gene (6 bases). Between the trimmed V and J ends, which lost 5 bases and 7 bases, there was a span of 12 bases. The length of the CDR3 is 12 residues. Germline V gives CDR1 GTSNPN, CDR2 SVGIG (reference sequence). CDR3 in amino acids: CAWEGVLNEQFF. The CDR3, as DNA: TGTGCCTGGGAGGGGGTGCTGAATGAGCAGTTCTTC. Together with reference TRBV30 and TRBJ2-1, the CDR3 gives the full variable domain: SQTIHQWPATLVQPVGSPLSLECTVEGTSNPNLYWYRQAAGRGLQLLFYSVGIGQISSEVPQNLSASRPQDRQFILSSKKLLLSDSGFYLCAWEGVLNEQFFGPGTRLTVL.

This clonotype was observed a handful of times. The genes are TRBV7-2 and TRBJ1-6, with D unresolved. Per germline, CDR1 SGHTA and CDR2 FQGNSA. The CDR3 runs 16 residues. Trimming removed 2 bases from V and 5 bases from J, with 13 bases in between. The CDR3, as DNA: TGTGCCAGCAGCTTATACACCCAAATCAATAATTCACCCCTCCACTTT. It specifies CASSLYTQINNSPLHF.

This clonotype has a handful of counts. The rearrangement joins TRBV30 to TRBJ1-3; D ambiguous. This CDR3 has 12 amino acids. In germline, CDR1 is GTSNPN, CDR2 SVGIG (reference sequence). V was clipped by 0 bases and J by 9 bases, with 9 bases between them. The CDR3: CAWSVGRGTIYF. CDR3 nucleotide sequence: TGTGCCTGGAGTGTGGGGAGAGGCACCATATATTTT.

V gene TRBV6-6 combines with J gene TRBJ2-5, with 11 positions matching TRBD2. Germline V gene lookup returns CDR1 MNHNY and CDR2 SVGAGI (reference sequence). The V segment lost 7 bases and the J segment 2 bases; nucleotides outside the gene matches: 6. This CDR3 has 15 amino acids. In DNA, the CDR3 is TGTGCCAGCATCCTAGGACTAGCGGGTCAAGAGACCCAGTACTTC. It codes for CASILGLAGQETQYF.

This chain uses TRBV13 with TRBJ2-3; 14 positions match TRBD2. Germline assignment: CDR1 PRHDT and CDR2 FYEKMQ (reference sequence). V lost 5 bases, J lost 7 bases, and 14 bases stayed unmatched. CDR3 length equals 18 residues. The CDR3 sequence is CASSRWTSGRLIENTQYF. The CDR3 nucleotides are TGTGCCAGCAGCCGATGGACTAGCGGGAGGCTTATAGAAAATACGCAGTATTTT.

V usage is TRBV14 and J usage is TRBJ1-1; D is unclear. The CDR3 runs to 16 residues. CDR1 SGHDN and CDR2 FVKESK come from the germline V gene. Trimming pared 4 bases from V and 1 base from J, leaving 16 bases between. The CDR3 bases are TGTGCCAGCAGCCCCTCCGGCGTCAGATGGAACACTGAAGCTTTCTTT. Protein: CASSPSGVRWNTEAFF.

The sample holds a few counts of this clonotype. This chain connects TRBV15 to TRBJ2-1, with D unclear. This CDR3 is 11 amino acids long. Per the germline V gene, CDR1 is LNHNV and CDR2 is YYDKDF (reference sequence). The V gene lost 0 bases and the J gene lost 9 bases, with 3 bases spanning the gap. The CDR3 region is CATSRDGEQFF. In nucleotides, the CDR3 is TGTGCCACCAGCAGAGATGGTGAGCAGTTCTTC.

About this clonotype itself: The CDR3 carries no conserved terminal phenylalanine or tryptophan, so it likely arises from a read error. This rearrangement joins TRBV20-1 to TRBJ2-7; 8 nucleotides line up with TRBD2. V lost 6 bases, J lost 3 bases, and 10 bases stayed unmatched. The CDR3 is 14 amino acids. The germline V gene has CDR1 DFQATT and CDR2 SNEGSKA (reference sequence). The CDR3 sequence is CSANGGGLVYEQYY. In nucleotides, the CDR3 is TGCAGTGCGAATGGCGGGGGGCTTGTCTACGAGCAGTACTAC.

The chain combines TRBV6-5 with TRBJ2-3; D is ambiguous. V lost 0 bases to trimming and J lost 6 bases, with 13 bases between them. The germline CDR1 and CDR2 sequences are MNHEY and SVGAGI. The CDR3 sequence is 15 residues long. In nucleotides, the CDR3 is TGTGCCAGCAGTTACTCTGCCGGGCAAGGGGATACGCAGTATTTT. Amino acid sequence: CASSYSAGQGDTQYF.

The chain couples TRBV18 to TRBJ2-7; TRBD2 matches 14 bases. Germline V gives CDR1 KGHSH, CDR2 LQKENI. CDR3 length: 18 residues. Trimming removed 2 bases from V and 2 bases from J; junction bases left unmatched: 8. CDR3 in DNA: TGTGCCAGCTCACCAACGGGACTAGCGGGAGTAAGGACCTACGAGCAGTACTTC. Amino acid sequence: CASSPTGLAGVRTYEQYF. The full variable domain, its missing parts supplied by reference TRBV18 and TRBJ2-7, is NAGVMQNPRHLVRRRGQEARLRCSPMKGHSHVYWYRQLPEEGLKFMVYLQKENIIDESGMPKERFSAEFPKEGPSILRIQQVVRGDSAAYFCASSPTGLAGVRTYEQYFGPGTRLTVT.